This T cell receptor beta chain was captured in a study of blood T cell repertoires in COVID-19. About the study: The study drew acute and convalescent COVID-19 samples from the United States, Italy and Spain. PBMCs, B-cell-depleted T cells, or T cells provided the cDNA or gDNA that made up the material.

This CDR3 is built from 22 residues. The germline V and J ends were trimmed by 3 bases and 0 bases, with 30 bases remaining between them. CDR1 SQVTM and CDR2 ANQGSEA come from the germline V gene. In the authors' methods: Quantification of nucleated cells was approximated via reference gene primer amplification. Libraries were prepared by immunoSEQ multiplex PCR; TCRdb keeps only in-frame clonotypes and omits some of them. Clonal size and the V and J genes are those of that table, whereas D and trimming came from the DNA. The table lists some 130,000 clones, 79% of them singletons. V gene TRBV29-1 combines with J gene TRBJ2-6; D may be TRBD1 (7 bases). This receptor was identified in a woman older than 75 with acute or convalescent COVID-19. The sequenced sample consisted of peripheral blood. CDR3 in amino acids: CSVDGKLVPGGRLHSGANVLTF. DNA of the CDR3: TGCAGCGTTGATGGGAAATTGGTCCCAGGGGGGCGCTTACACTCTGGGGCCAACGTCCTGACTTTC.